Listed below are T cell receptor beta chains from one sample, sequenced in a study of Graves' ophthalmopathy and Graves' hyperthyroidism. TCRdb passed the multiplex PCR reads through MiXCR, listing each CDR3 protein once. The table lists hundreds of thousands of distinct CDR3 sequences, over 20% of them singletons. The sequenced sample consisted of peripheral blood. These receptors all stem from a woman between 18 and 29 years old with stable Graves' hyperthyroidism. Both conserved end residues are part of each CDR3. A D gene is named only where the DNA matches it firmly. Size is omitted from some rows. Given values are once, few, many or a class for expanded clones.

TRBJ2-7 | TRBD2 | . | TRBV27 | TGTGCCAGCACCTCTCAGGGGACTAGCGGGGTCGGGCGAGAGCAGTACTTC | CASTSQGTSGVGREQYF
TRBJ2-7 | . | . | TRBV2 | TGTGCCAGCGGGACCGTGGGCAAGGACTACGAGCAGTACTTC | CASGTVGKDYEQYF
TRBJ2-7 | . | many | TRBV20-1 | TGCAGTGCTCCTAAGGGGATCTACGAGCAGTACTTC | CSAPKGIYEQYF
TRBJ2-7 | TRBD1 | . | TRBV11-2 | TGTGCCAGCAGCTTCACCAGGGGGTTAAGCTCCTACGAGCAGTACTTC | CASSFTRGLSSYEQYF
TRBJ1-5 | . | many | TRBV6-4 | TGTGCCAGCACCAAGGTGGCCAGTTTCGCGATGAATCAGCCCCAGCATTTT | CASTKVASFAMNQPQHF
TRBJ2-7 | TRBD1 | many | TRBV15 | TGTGCCACCAGCAGAGAGCTCAGGGGGCTCGGCTACGAGCAGTACTTC | CATSRELRGLGYEQYF
TRBJ2-7 | . | . | TRBV20-1 | TGCAGTGCTAGACCCGGACGGGTGGACTGCGAGCAGTACTTC | CSARPGRVDCEQYF
TRBJ1-1 | TRBD1 | many | TRBV5-5 | TGTGCCACCGGGACAGGGGTGAACACTGAAGCTTTCTTT | CATGTGVNTEAFF
TRBJ2-7 | TRBD1 | many | TRBV2 | TGTGCCAGCAGGAGGACAGGGGTTGGCGAGCAGTACTTC | CASRRTGVGEQYF
TRBJ1-2 | . | many | TRBV7-2 | TGTGCCAGCAGCTTAGTCTTCGGCGACAGAGGTGGCTACACCTTC | CASSLVFGDRGGYTF
TRBJ2-4 | . | many | TRBV6-1 | TGTGCCAGCTCCCCACGAGGGGGTCTAGCCAAAAACATTCAGTACTTC | CASSPRGGLAKNIQYF
TRBJ1-2 | . | . | TRBV6-1 | TGTGCCAGCAGTGAGCGGGCGGTAAACTATGGCTACACCTTC | CASSERAVNYGYTF
TRBJ1-2 | TRBD1 | many | TRBV11-2 | TGTGCCAGCAGCGAAATTCTTAGACAGGGATATGGCTACACCTTC | CASSEILRQGYGYTF
TRBJ2-5 | TRBD2 | many | TRBV6-2/TRBV6-3 | TGTGCCAGCAGTCTGCATCGACTAGCCCAAGAGACCCAGTACTTC | CASSLHRLAQETQYF
TRBJ2-4 | TRBD2 | many | TRBV7-3 | TGTGCCAGCCAGACAAAGGGACTAGCGGGACTAAACATTCAGTACTTC | CASQTKGLAGLNIQYF
TRBJ1-5 | TRBD1 | many | TRBV12-3/TRBV12-4 | TGTGCCAGCCTTCAGGGGGCTAGCAATCAGCCCCAGCATTTT | CASLQGASNQPQHF
TRBJ1-6 | TRBD1 | . | TRBV7-9 | TGTGCCAGCAGCTTAGGACGGACAGGGAAGGCAAATTCACCCCTCCACTTT | CASSLGRTGKANSPLHF
TRBJ1-2 | . | many | TRBV7-2 | TGTGCCAGCAGCTTAAGAGGGGAGGGCTACACCTTC | CASSLRGEGYTF
TRBJ1-1 | . | medium-sized | TRBV6-1 | TGTGCCAGCAGTGGGCCGAGGTCGGCTTGGGTCAATGAAGCTTTCTTT | CASSGPRSAWVNEAFF
TRBJ1-1 | . | . | TRBV6-1 | TGTGCCAGCAGCCCACCCACAACACGAACAATTGAAGCTTTCTTT | CASSPPTTRTIEAFF
TRBJ1-1 | . | many | TRBV18 | TGTGCCAGCTCACCATACAGGGAGGGTGAAGCTTTCTTT | CASSPYREGEAFF
TRBJ2-7 | TRBD2 | many | TRBV11-2 | TGTGCCAGCAGCTTATTCGCGGGAGGGGACGAGCAGTACTTC | CASSLFAGGDEQYF
TRBJ1-3 | . | few | TRBV12-3/TRBV12-4 | TGTGCCAGCAGTTCAGGGATAGCTGGAAACACCATATATTTT | CASSSGIAGNTIYF
TRBJ1-1 | TRBD1 | many | TRBV14 | TGTGCCAGCAGCCCAATACGGCAGGGGGGGGCTTTCTTT | CASSPIRQGGAFF
TRBJ1-6 | . | many | TRBV10-3 | TGTGCCACCTGCGACGGTTCGAATTCACCCCTCCACTTT | CATCDGSNSPLHF
TRBJ2-5 | TRBD2 | many | TRBV5-1 | TGCGCCAGCAGCCCGGGACTAGCGGGATTGGAGACCCAGTACTTC | CASSPGLAGLETQYF
TRBJ2-2 | . | . | TRBV20-1 | TGCAGTGCTAGAGGGTTGACAGGCAGGATACGGGAGCTGTGGTTT | CSARGLTGRIRELWF
TRBJ2-7 | . | many | TRBV5-1 | TGCGCCAGCAGCTTGGAAGCGGATGGGCTGTACTTC | CASSLEADGLYF
TRBJ1-5 | . | few | TRBV12-3/TRBV12-4 | TGTGCCAGCAGTTCGACAGACCCCAATCAGCCCCAGCATTTT | CASSSTDPNQPQHF
TRBJ1-5 | . | many | TRBV28 | TGTGCCAGCAGTGTAAGGGGTCATCAGCCCCAGCATTTT | CASSVRGHQPQHF
TRBJ1-2 | . | many | TRBV7-8 | TGTGCCAGCAGCTTAGCTCGGAACCCCCTTAGCTATGGCTACACCTTC | CASSLARNPLSYGYTF
TRBJ2-2 | TRBD2 | many | TRBV11-1 | TGTGCCAGCAGCGATCCTACTAGCGGGAGGGCCCCCGGGGAGCTGTTTTTT | CASSDPTSGRAPGELFF
TRBJ2-5 | TRBD2 | . | TRBV7-3 | TGTGCCAGCAGCGCCAAGCGGGGGGTCCAAGAGACCCAGTACTTC | CASSAKRGVQETQYF
TRBJ2-5 | . | few | TRBV4-1 | TGCGCCAGCAGCCACGGACTTATACAAAGAACCCAAGAGACCCAGTACTTC | CASSHGLIQRTQETQYF
TRBJ1-1 | . | . | TRBV19 | TGTGCCAGTAGTATTAGGGGTGTGGGTAACACTGAAGCTTTCTTT | CASSIRGVGNTEAFF
TRBJ1-5 | . | . | TRBV12-3/TRBV12-4 | TGTGCCAGCAAGGAGACTGGCGGGGGCAATCAGCCCCAGCATTTT | CASKETGGGNQPQHF
TRBJ2-5 | . | many | TRBV2 | TGTGCCAGCACGCAGGGATGGGAGACCCAGTACTTC | CASTQGWETQYF
TRBJ2-5 | . | many | TRBV29-1 | TGCAGCGTGGACACAGGTCCACAAGAGACCCAGTACTTC | CSVDTGPQETQYF
TRBJ2-5 | . | . | TRBV20-1 | TGCAGTGCTCAAGCCCACGGCGGGGAGACCCAGTACTTC | CSAQAHGGETQYF
TRBJ1-5 | . | many | TRBV20-1 | TGCAGTGCTAAAAGGGCAGCTAGCAATCAGCCCCAGCATTTT | CSAKRAASNQPQHF
TRBJ2-4 | TRBD2 | many | TRBV2 | TGTGCCAGCAGTGACAGCGGGAGTTCCAAAAACATTCAGTACTTC | CASSDSGSSKNIQYF
TRBJ2-2 | TRBD1 | many | TRBV29-1 | TGCAGCGTTACCGGGACAGGGGGCACCGGGGAGCTGTTTTTT | CSVTGTGGTGELFF
TRBJ2-5 | . | . | TRBV4-1 | TGCGCCAGCAGCCCCGGCAGCCGGGGGGCCACGGAGACCCAGTACTTC | CASSPGSRGATETQYF
TRBJ2-7 | TRBD1 | many | TRBV6-5 | TGTGCCAGCAGTTTCGATCCGGGACAGTCCTACGAGCAGTACTTC | CASSFDPGQSYEQYF
TRBJ2-2 | TRBD2 | . | TRBV20-1 | TGCAGTGCTAGCCGGACTAGCGGCTCCGGGGAGCTGTTTTTT | CSASRTSGSGELFF
TRBJ1-3 | . | many | TRBV12-3/TRBV12-4 | TGTGCCAGCAGTTTAACCCGATCCGGGGCTGGAAACACCATATATTTT | CASSLTRSGAGNTIYF
TRBJ1-2 | . | . | TRBV12-3/TRBV12-4 | TGTGCCAGCAGTCTACAGTTTAACTATGGCTACACCTTC | CASSLQFNYGYTF
TRBJ1-5 | . | many | TRBV24-1 | TGTGCCCCGCGGGATGGGTCGGGCAATCAGCCCCAGCATTTT | CAPRDGSGNQPQHF
TRBJ1-1 | TRBD1 | few | TRBV2 | TGTGCCAGCAGACTCCGATTCGTCAGGGGGCATAGGGTGTACACTGAAGCTTTCTTT | CASRLRFVRGHRVYTEAFF
TRBJ1-2 | TRBD1 | many | TRBV11-2 | TGTGCCAGCAGCCTGACACAGGGGAGGTACGGCTACACCTTC | CASSLTQGRYGYTF
TRBJ1-1 | . | many | TRBV12-3/TRBV12-4 | TGTGCCACGGCCTACGACAGGCTCACTGAAGCTTTCTTT | CATAYDRLTEAFF
TRBJ1-2 | TRBD1 | many | TRBV6-2/TRBV6-3 | TGTGCCAGCAGTTACGGTGGGACAGGGGCTTCTGGCTACACCTTC | CASSYGGTGASGYTF
TRBJ1-1 | . | many | TRBV7-9 | TGTGCCAGCTGCCTCGCTAGTGGGGGGCATACATTAGCTTTCTTT | CASCLASGGHTLAFF
TRBJ2-7 | . | many | TRBV3-1 | TGTGCCAGCAGCCGCACCTACTCCTACGAGCAGTACTTC | CASSRTYSYEQYF
TRBJ1-5 | . | many | TRBV20-1 | TGCAGTGCTAGAGATTCAAAGAGTGAGGTCGGGGGAATTAGCAATCAGCCCCAGCATTTT | CSARDSKSEVGGISNQPQHF
TRBJ1-1 | . | . | TRBV20-1 | TGCAGTGCTAGGGCCTCGAACACTGAAGCTTTCTTT | CSARASNTEAFF